This entry is about one T cell receptor beta chain. This sample was taken from a study of cytomegalovirus exposure and HLA in healthy donors. With 4 bases clipped from V and 6 bases from J, the junction kept 11 bases outside the gene matches. Germline values: CDR1 MNHEY, CDR2 SMNVEV (reference sequence). The CDR3 spans 17 residues. This PCR relied on a set of 60 Vbeta primers and 13 Jbeta primers. Clones were read by immunoSEQ multiplex PCR, and TCRdb kept only the in-frame ones, dropping some. This table holds roughly 180,000 clones, less than 85% found once. This sequence originates from a girl aged 10 to 17 in good health and CMV-seropositive. Sequencing was carried out using PBMCs. The chain carries TRBV27 and TRBJ1-4; 10 bases fit TRBD1. CDR3 region: CASSWRPSGTGDEKLFF. The CDR3, as DNA: TGTGCCAGCAGTTGGCGCCCCTCCGGGACAGGGGATGAAAAACTGTTTTTT. Full variable domain (rest looked up from reference TRBV27 and TRBJ1-4): EAQVTQNPRYLITVTGKKLTVTCSQNMNHEYMSWYRQDPGLGLRQIYYSMNVEVTDKGDVPEGYKVSRKEKRNFPLILESPSPNQTSLYFCASSWRPSGTGDEKLFFGSGTQLSVL.